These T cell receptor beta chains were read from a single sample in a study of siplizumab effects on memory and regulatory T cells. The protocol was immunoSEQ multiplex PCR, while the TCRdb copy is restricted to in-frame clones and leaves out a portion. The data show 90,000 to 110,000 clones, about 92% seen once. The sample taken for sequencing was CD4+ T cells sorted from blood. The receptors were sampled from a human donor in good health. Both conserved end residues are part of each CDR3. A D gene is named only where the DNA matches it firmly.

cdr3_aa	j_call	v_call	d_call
CASSQRDNHSYEQYF	-	TRBV23-1	-
CATSSPQVPYTEAFF	TRBJ1-1	TRBV15	-
CASSLVPRAGNSPLHF	TRBJ1-6	TRBV7-8	-
CASSFGSLLETQYF	TRBJ2-5	TRBV7-9	-
CASSPQEASYNEQFF	TRBJ2-1	TRBV7-8	-
CASSNPSPGVSSF	TRBJ1-2	TRBV19	-
CASSSSPPGTFEAFF	TRBJ1-1	TRBV5-1	-
CASSGQRQGRSGNTIYF	TRBJ1-3	TRBV6-1	TRBD1
CASSLVFGVNTEAFF	TRBJ1-1	TRBV5-1	-
CASRWVASGRVNTGELFF	TRBJ2-2	TRBV19	TRBD2
CSVEPPHLAENYEQYF	TRBJ2-7	TRBV29-1	-
CASSELLGGSPLHF	TRBJ1-6	TRBV2	-
CASSLAAGLTDTQYF	TRBJ2-3	TRBV7-7	-
CASSLLSRRSPLHF	TRBJ1-6	TRBV27	-
CASTPSPPGQGKLFF	TRBJ1-4	TRBV2	TRBD1
CSVEDGKGGTPEAFF	TRBJ1-1	TRBV29-1	-
CASSSRTSDFYEQYF	TRBJ2-7	TRBV5-4	TRBD2
CASSPVRGSEGYTF	TRBJ1-2	TRBV5-6	-
CASSPNTPTDEQFF	TRBJ2-1	TRBV25-1	-
CASGIEVNTEAFF	TRBJ1-1	TRBV12-5	-
CATSRDGPSYEQYF	TRBJ2-7	TRBV15	-
CASSVDREGTQYF	TRBJ2-5	TRBV5-1	TRBD1
CASSYFGNQETQYF	TRBJ2-5	TRBV6-5	-
CASSVEGDRERAFF	TRBJ1-1	TRBV9	TRBD1
CAWSVGGGTEAFF	TRBJ1-1	TRBV30	-
CASSFEPGGVNTGELFF	TRBJ2-2	TRBV11-3	TRBD2
CAWSVGGSYNEQFF	TRBJ2-1	TRBV30	-
CASSVEHLYGYTF	TRBJ1-2	TRBV6-1	-
CASSQVDLRIRATTDTQYF	TRBJ2-3	TRBV4-1	-
CASSLEEGRGETQYF	TRBJ2-5	TRBV5-1	-
CASSMGTGELFF	TRBJ2-2	TRBV19	-
CATSPPGNSPLHF	TRBJ1-6	TRBV6-5	-
CASSEVGGPGSPLHF	TRBJ1-6	TRBV6-1	-
CASRVGLAENTGELFF	TRBJ2-2	TRBV2	-
CASSLALAGAPDTQYF	TRBJ2-3	TRBV11-3	TRBD2
CASREYPLGAGTDTQYF	TRBJ2-3	TRBV5-1	-
CASKGSGNTIYF	TRBJ1-3	TRBV6-5	-
CASSELGPGGELFF	TRBJ2-2	TRBV25-1	-
CASGPRQGSAYNEQFF	TRBJ2-1	TRBV12-5	TRBD1
CASSLEPGSGANVLTF	TRBJ2-6	TRBV5-1	-
CAWSVLGWAFF	TRBJ1-1	TRBV30	-
CASSLDPVGGVSDTQYF	TRBJ2-3	TRBV5-4	TRBD2
CASSEGQQGIIISLHF	TRBJ1-6	TRBV6-1	TRBD1
CASSPGQGNKYF	TRBJ2-3	TRBV18	TRBD1
CASSRTGDRRAFF	TRBJ1-1	TRBV11-3	TRBD1
CASSKGLLNYEQYF	TRBJ2-7	TRBV14	-
CASSSIHEQYF	TRBJ2-7	TRBV5-8	-
CASSLEDTEAFF	TRBJ1-1	TRBV7-9	-
CASSIPPGQGANVLTF	TRBJ2-6	TRBV19	TRBD1
CASSFLGTGGNYGYTF	TRBJ1-2	TRBV28	TRBD1
CASSAPGQGVTEAFF	TRBJ1-1	TRBV2	TRBD1
CAISESGGQGGANEQFF	TRBJ2-1	TRBV10-3	-
CASSLGLKETQYF	TRBJ2-5	TRBV11-2	-
CASSPIGWGGTEAFF	TRBJ1-1	TRBV9	-